This T cell receptor (beta chain) was captured in a study of cytomegalovirus exposure and HLA in healthy donors (TCRdb year 2017). As for the study more broadly: According to an earlier analysis of several hundred of the donors, some 180 million T cells yielded approximately 120 million unique TCR beta sequences and approximately 300 Gb of sequence data. An early release covering approximately 600 HLA-typed donors comprised approximately 300 gigabases of sequencing data and tens of millions of unique TCR sequences. The genetic ancestry cluster associated with self-reported Caucasian donors included around four fifths of the roughly 400 genotyped donors. The study was designed to test whether signatures of past pathogen exposure could be identified by cataloging public T cell receptors. The study profiled the T cell repertoires of 500 to 800 subjects by immunosequencing and related them to cytomegalovirus serostatus. A separate validation cohort of 100 to 150 different subjects was used in addition to the roughly 620-subject first cohort. To predict cytomegalovirus infection status, the study brought together high-throughput TCR immunosequencing, statistical association of individual TCRs with disease status, and machine learning. In a later analysis, previously published TCR beta repertoires from some 640 donors were re-analyzed and high-resolution HLA genotyping was added so that TCR occurrence patterns could be studied. The later analysis used no new phenotypic data to find candidate immune exposures, relying instead on TCR beta sequences and their occurrence across donors. In an earlier analysis of roughly 540 of the donors, high-throughput TCR beta sequencing was used to judge whether each TCR beta V gene segment behaved as functional or pseudogenic. Alongside the repertoire data, information on donor age, sex, ethnicity and CMV serostatus was compiled. In a later genetic analysis, genome-wide SNP genotypes for about 55% of the roughly 670 donors were used, and that subset was treated as a discovery cohort. All discovery cohort repertoires had been generated on a single sequencing platform. HLA typing included class I and class II loci at four-digit resolution. Typing coverage differed by locus: A, B, C, DRB1 and DQB1 were typed in roughly 620-630 donors, DQA1 in approximately 520, DPA1 in approximately 610, and DPB1 in about 450. About 5 DR-DQ haplotypes were handled as single units for association and clustering, since linkage in the cohort was strong. Among 398 genotyped donors of the cohort, an average of roughly 240,000 unique TCR beta nucleotide sequences were sequenced per donor, around a sixth of them non-productive.

Library creation used the immunoSEQ multiplex PCR assay. For the multiplex PCR, a mixture combining 60 forward primers for TCR Vbeta segments and 13 reverse primers for TCR Jbeta segments was used. The CDR3 region of rearranged TCR beta genes was amplified from genomic DNA with a multiplex PCR assay. The Illumina HiSeq System was used to sequence the amplified TCR beta libraries as 87-base-pair reads. The original pipeline was this. In a later analysis, 70 million to 95 million unique TCR beta chains were counted across the 666 repertoires, and approximately 11 million of these chains were shared by at least two donors. Raw reads were error-corrected and collapsed into unique sequences by a nearest-neighbor algorithm in which closely related sequences were merged to remove PCR and sequencing errors. V, D and J gene segments were assigned by aligning CDR3 sequences to IMGT reference sequences. Each retained sequence needed at least a six-nucleotide match to both a V gene segment and a J gene segment. A rearrangement was called productive if the CDR3 had no stop codons and remained in frame with V and J, and every other rearrangement was called non-productive. Following IMGT convention, CDR3 was defined as the stretch from the second conserved V-encoded cysteine up to the conserved J-encoded phenylalanine. In an earlier analysis of more than 550 of the donors, sequences lacking an unambiguous match to a single V gene segment were excluded. In an earlier analysis of several hundred of the donors, V segments were called functional above 56.7% productive rearrangements and were called segregating when the between-donor standard deviation exceeded 5%. A statistical classification framework was built for diagnosing cytomegalovirus status from the catalog of TCR beta chain sequences. In a later analysis, V and J genes were assigned by comparing TCR nucleotide sequences against IMGT/GENE-DB human TR gene sequences. A later analysis assigned CDR3 sequences and most-parsimonious VDJ recombination scenarios with the TCRdist pipeline. In a later analysis, each TCR beta chain was defined by its CDR3 amino acid sequence together with its V-gene family, and reads lacking a unique V-gene family were excluded. A later analysis removed 550 to 700 highly shared, low-generation-probability nucleotide sequences to deal with suspected cross-contamination and a sequencing artifact. In a later analysis, a clonal expansion index for each public chain was calculated from normalized within-repertoire ranks of inferred template counts. A later analysis computed generation probabilities with a VDJ recombination model fitted to out-of-frame rearrangements, and checked the results against IGoR. In a later analysis, hypergeometric tests were used to score TCR-TCR, TCR-HLA and TCR-CMV co-occurrence, with a repertoire-size bias correction applied to TCR pairs. False discovery rates were estimated in a later analysis by permuting HLA or CMV assignments 20 times. In a later analysis, co-occurring TCRs were grouped with DBSCAN, and TCRdist sequence similarity was added when clustering was performed within HLA-allele-positive subsets. Repertoires with fewer than 30,000 or more than 120,000 public chains, plus five repertoires with anomalous nucleotide sharing, were excluded from co-occurrence clustering. TCRdb took this table from immuneACCESS and kept in-frame rearrangements with V and J called. Such tables lack part of the clones; where checked against another copy, unresolved V genes explain under half of the gap, and the rest is unexplained. The DNA was the basis for D and trimming; V, J and clone size are from that table. Counted in this sample were 100,000 to 150,000 clones; 65% to 80% of them appeared once. 4.2% of the sample is in the top ten clones.

In total, 630 or so healthy bone marrow donors made up the cohort. All cohort members were sampled while nominally healthy, although unrecorded immune exposures were likely present. The donor tested CMV seropositive, placing the donor among the 289 seropositive members of the cohort. A peripheral blood sample was collected from each donor, and TCR beta sequencing was performed on peripheral blood mononuclear cells. Genomic DNA extraction from the blood cell samples was performed with the Qiagen DNeasy Blood Extraction Kit. Beyond this particular receptor, the publication reports: The study listed 150 to 200 TCR beta chains as associated with cytomegalovirus. Because counts were too low, under 20 rarely observed V segments, including chromosome 9 orphons, were left out of the earlier analysis of a few hundred of the donors. In a later genetic analysis, fewer N-insertions in productive TCRs were reported among donors in an Asian-associated ancestry cluster than the roughly 700-donor mean. In a later analysis, most CMV-associated TCR beta chains were found to appear HLA-restricted, with HLA associations seemingly driven largely by CMV exposure. According to a later analysis, parvovirus B19, influenza, CMV and Epstein-Barr virus appeared linked to several top co-occurrence clusters. Because HLA typing was missing for some donors at each locus, association tests included only the typed subset. A further reported finding was that TCR beta sequences accurately predicted the HLA-A and HLA-B alleles for most subjects in the first cohort. In this cohort, only TCR beta chains were sequenced, and detectable features were limited by the absence of alpha or paired-chain data. Roughly uniform sequencing depth across donors was assumed in presence/absence analyses, although this assumption may not hold. In an earlier analysis of some 540 of the donors, most TCR beta V segments appeared in productive rearrangements about 90% or about 30% of the time, broadly matching IMGT annotations. When HLA alleles, especially DR and DQ, strongly co-occurred, TCR associations were difficult to assign to individual alleles. An association between a missense DCLRE1C variant and V-gene and J-gene trimming of TCR beta chains was found in a later genetic analysis and replicated in an independent cohort. A cluster of highly shared sequence variants was judged likely to be a technical artifact of the sequencing pipeline. Most TCR sequences were observed very rarely across donors, whereas some public TCRs were present in many individuals. Three of the identified cytomegalovirus-associated TCR beta chains were confirmed in vitro to be specific for cytomegalovirus antigens. At a false discovery rate of 0.05, a later analysis linked 16,951 TCR beta sequences to specific HLA alleles. Compared with equally common non-associated chains, HLA-associated TCR beta chains in a later analysis were more clonally expanded and had lower generation probabilities. For the cohort, immune exposure information was limited to CMV serostatus. The authors suggested that the approach could potentially be generalized to other disease states and immunological phenotypes. According to a later analysis, TCR association rates differed among HLA loci, with DRB1 alleles showing the most associated TCRs and HLA-C alleles showing the fewest. Correlated functional status among segregating V segments might reflect linkage disequilibrium, but an unknown experimental factor could not be ruled out. Cytomegalovirus status was reported to be diagnosed by the classifier with high specificity and sensitivity in both the original and validation cohorts.

This clone has just one count. There is no known antigen for this receptor. No much larger clone is present one base from it, and per-base qualities are unavailable. This receptor was obtained from a male donor in good health and CMV-seropositive. Sequenced: PBMCs.

The CDR3 protein: CASSLDRYVGVLSYNEQFF. DNA sequence: TGTGCCAGCAGCTTAGATCGCTACGTCGGAGTACTCTCCTACAATGAGCAGTTCTTC. This receptor chain uses TRBV11-3 and TRBJ2-1; no confident D gene assignment can be made. The junction carries 18 bases between V and J, which are trimmed by 0 bases and 0 bases respectively. Counted from cysteine to phenylalanine, this CDR3 has 19 amino acids. The DNA shown is the 57-base CDR3, in frame from base 1. Looking up the germline V gene yields CDR1 SGHNT and CDR2 YENEEA.